The 18 T cell receptor beta chains presented below share a single source sample, sequenced in a study of blood T cells in healthy people across ages. A second PCR of about 7 to 12 cycles used a sample-barcoded 5' primer and a J-beta primer mix. TCRdb called the 5' RACE reads again in MiXCR, with one record for every CDR3 protein. This table holds about 1,400,000 distinct CDR3 sequences, approximately 59% found once. The sample consisted of blood. These receptors were collected from a man aged 18 to 29 in good health.

This chain connects TRBV4-1 to TRBJ2-5; D remains ambiguous. The V and J ends lost 1 base and 11 bases respectively, with 14 bases between them. The CDR3 is made up of 13 amino acids. Germline values: CDR1 MGHRA, CDR2 YSYEKL. CDR3 DNA sequence: TGCGCCAGCAGCCAAGTAGCTCGGAATGAGCAGTACTTC. The encoded protein is CASSQVARNEQYF.

The chain employs TRBV4-1 and TRBJ2-7, with 12 bases matching TRBD2. The CDR3 runs 17 residues. J gave up 6 bases and V 1 base, and 10 bases lay outside the gene matches. The germline CDR1 and CDR2 sequences are MGHRA and YSYEKL. CDR3 protein: CASSQGLAGVGVSEQYF. Here the CDR3 DNA reads TGCGCCAGCAGCCAAGGACTAGCGGGAGTGGGGGTATCCGAGCAGTACTTC.

This clonotype was seen more than once but under ten times. The chain carries TRBV4-1 and TRBJ2-7, with D unresolved. The length of the CDR3 is 14 residues. V was cut by 1 base and J by 4 bases, with 11 bases left in between. Germline V lookup: CDR1 MGHRA, CDR2 YSYEKL. The CDR3 coding sequence is TGCGCCAGCAGCCAAGCCCCGAGGATTTACGAGCAGTACTTC. It is translated as CASSQAPRIYEQYF.

V usage is TRBV29-1 and J usage is TRBJ2-1, with 7 bases aligning to TRBD2. This CDR3 spans 18 amino acids. CDR1 and CDR2 (germline): SQVTM, ANQGSEA. V lost 3 bases and J lost 0; bases outside the gene matches: 14. CDR3 sequence: CSVERESILRGSYNEQFF. DNA of the CDR3: TGCAGCGTTGAGCGGGAGAGCATCCTCAGAGGCTCCTACAATGAGCAGTTCTTC.

The table lists this clonotype with a few counts. The chain employs TRBV7-2 and TRBJ2-3; 9 bases are a match to TRBD2. With V trimmed by 5 bases and J by 1 base, 7 bases remained unmatched. Germline V CDR1 and CDR2: SGHTA, FQGNSA. The CDR3 is 16 amino acids. The CDR3 DNA reads TGTGCCAGCAGCCGCAAGACTAGCGGACGCACAGATACGCAGTATTTT. Translated: CASSRKTSGRTDTQYF.

The CDR3 here is CASSLYWALSSYEQYF. CDR3 nucleotide sequence: TGTGCCAGCAGTTTATATTGGGCCCTCAGTAGCTACGAGCAGTACTTC. V and J are TRBV27 and TRBJ2-7; D remains ambiguous. V was pared by 1 base and J by 3 bases, with 16 bases between. Germline CDR1 reads MNHEY; CDR2 reads SMNVEV (reference sequence). CDR3 length: 16 residues.

This chain links TRBV6-6 with TRBJ1-5, with 7 bases aligning to TRBD1. The CDR3 has 15 amino acids. CDR1 MNHNY and CDR2 SVGAGI come from the germline V gene (reference sequence). V lost 4 bases to trimming and J lost 0 bases; unmatched junction nucleotides: 3. The CDR3 DNA reads TGTGCCAGCAGTTTCACAGGGGTTAGCAATCAGCCCCAGCATTTT. Its protein product is CASSFTGVSNQPQHF.

This clonotype was picked up a small number of times. The rearrangement uses TRBV7-2 and TRBJ1-2; tentative D call: TRBD1 (5 bases). Trimming removed 1 base from V and 3 bases from J, with 18 bases in between. The CDR3 is made up of 17 amino acids. Germline CDR1 is SGHTA and CDR2 is FQGNSA. The CDR3 DNA follows: TGTGCCAGCAGCTTAGGGGGTGGGGCCACCAAATACTATGGCTACACCTTC. It codes for CASSLGGGATKYYGYTF.

CDR3 residues: CSVNRQGRGYTF. The CDR3 DNA reads TGCAGCGTCAATCGACAGGGTCGAGGCTACACCTTC. This chain links TRBV29-1 with TRBJ1-2, with TRBD1 matching 7 bases. The CDR3 consists of 12 residues. With 6 bases clipped from V and 8 bases from J, the junction kept 9 bases outside the gene matches. Germline CDR1 reads SQVTM; CDR2 reads ANQGSEA.

The DNA of the CDR3 is TGCAGTGCTAGCGGGGGATGGGGCTACACCTTC. Translating gives CSASGGWGYTF. The chain joins TRBV20-1 to TRBJ1-2; TRBD1 is a possible D gene (5 bases). Germline V gene sequence: CDR1 DFQATT, CDR2 SNEGSKA (reference sequence). The germline V and J ends were trimmed by 3 bases and 8 bases, with 10 bases remaining between them. The CDR3 consists of 11 residues.

This chain uses TRBV4-1 with TRBJ1-1; 9 nucleotides line up with TRBD1. CDR3 size: 14 residues. Germline V gene sequence: CDR1 MGHRA, CDR2 YSYEKL. J gave up 11 bases and V 0 bases, and 7 bases lay outside the gene matches. This CDR3 is CASSQDGQGPHAFF. In nucleotides, the CDR3 is TGCGCCAGCAGCCAAGACGGACAGGGGCCCCACGCTTTCTTT.

This rearrangement joins TRBV21-1 to TRBJ2-5. TRBV21-1 corresponds to a pseudogene. This CDR3 is built from 14 residues. CDR3 residues: CASSKYRHRETQYF. The CDR3 DNA follows: TGTGCCAGCAGCAAGTACAGACATCGGGAGACCCAGTACTTC.

This clonotype was seen only a few times. This chain links TRBV7-6 with TRBJ2-7, with TRBD1 as a possible D gene (6 bases). Germline loops: CDR1 SGHVS, CDR2 FNYEAQ. V was trimmed by 5 bases and J by 0 bases, leaving 11 bases between them. This CDR3 region has 14 residues. The CDR3: CASSQLDSSYEQYF. DNA of the CDR3: TGTGCCAGCAGCCAGCTGGACAGCTCCTACGAGCAGTACTTC.

The rearrangement links TRBV2 to TRBJ2-3; no firm D call. This CDR3 is built from 12 residues. The ends were cut back, 7 bases at V and 4 bases at J, with 9 bases in the middle. Germline V gene lookup returns CDR1 SNHLY and CDR2 FYNNEI. CDR3 sequence reads: CASNYPADTQYF. The CDR3 bases are TGTGCCAGCAACTACCCCGCAGATACGCAGTATTTT.

V usage is TRBV6-5 and J usage is TRBJ1-1, with D possibly being TRBD1 (5 bases). V was cut by 11 bases and J by 4 bases, with 17 bases left in between. Per the germline V gene, CDR1 is MNHEY and CDR2 is SVGAGI. The CDR3 length is 13 residues. CDR3 loop: CAGFAGGSTEAFF. The CDR3 DNA reads TGTGCCGGCTTCGCGGGGGGGAGCACTGAAGCTTTCTTT.

This clonotype was counted a single time. This chain joins TRBV4-2 and TRBJ1-5; no definite D call. The germline V and J ends were trimmed by 4 bases and 5 bases, with 15 bases remaining between them. CDR1 LGHNA and CDR2 YNFKEQ come from the germline V gene. This CDR3 has 15 residues. This CDR3 reads CASSLDKRSDQPQHF. The CDR3 bases are TGTGCCAGCAGCCTAGATAAGCGGAGCGATCAGCCCCAGCATTTT.

The genes are TRBV7-8 and TRBJ2-3; D not certain. The CDR3 spans 16 residues. Trimming shortened V by 2 bases and J by 4 bases, and 16 bases separated the two germline ends. Germline CDR1 reads SGHVS; CDR2 reads FQNEAQ. CDR3 nucleotide sequence: TGTGCCAGCAGCTTAAGACCTGTCATTTTTCCAGATACGCAGTATTTT. It translates to CASSLRPVIFPDTQYF.

The CDR3 reads CASSSPRVYYEQYF. DNA for the CDR3: TGTGCCAGCAGTTCGCCCAGGGTATACTACGAGCAGTACTTC. The chain joins TRBV27 to TRBJ2-7, with D possibly being TRBD1 (5 bases). V shed 4 bases and J shed 3 bases, with 13 bases lying between them. The CDR3 sequence is 14 residues long. Germline CDR1 reads MNHEY; CDR2 reads SMNVEV (reference sequence).